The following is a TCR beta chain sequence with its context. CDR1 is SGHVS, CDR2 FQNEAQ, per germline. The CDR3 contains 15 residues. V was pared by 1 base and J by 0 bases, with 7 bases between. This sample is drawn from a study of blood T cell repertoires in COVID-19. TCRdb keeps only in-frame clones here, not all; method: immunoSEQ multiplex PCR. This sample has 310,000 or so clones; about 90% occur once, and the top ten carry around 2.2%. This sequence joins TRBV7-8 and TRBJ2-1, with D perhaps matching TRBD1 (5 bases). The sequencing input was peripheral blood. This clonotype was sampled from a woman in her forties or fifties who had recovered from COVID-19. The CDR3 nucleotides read TGTGCCAGCAGCTTAGTGACAGCCTCCTACAATGAGCAGTTCTTC. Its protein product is CASSLVTASYNEQFF.